These T cell receptor beta chains were read from a single sample in a study of T cells in Graves' hyperthyroidism and ophthalmopathy. Each CDR3 protein is one row after TCRdb ran MiXCR on the multiplex PCR reads. Of 300,000 to 400,000 distinct CDR3 sequences in the sample, 18% were seen once. Sequences were obtained from blood. These receptors originate from a woman between 45 and 65 years old with Graves' hyperthyroidism. The CDR3 runs from the conserved cysteine through the conserved F or W. Each record gives: D gene, J gene, V gene, clone size, CDR3 DNA, CDR3 protein. The D gene is left open where the match is weak. Expanded clones get a size class; other rows say once, few or many, or leave the size out.

D: TRBD1
J: TRBJ1-1
V: TRBV2
size: many
DNA: TGTGCCAGCAGTGAATTGGGCGGGACAGGGGGTGAGAACACTGAAGCTTTCTTT
CDR3: CASSELGGTGGENTEAFF

D: NA
J: TRBJ2-7
V: TRBV5-1
size: NA
DNA: TGCGCCAGCAGCTTGGCCGGGACTCAGTCCTACGAGCAGTACTTC
CDR3: CASSLAGTQSYEQYF

D: NA
J: TRBJ2-1
V: TRBV3-1
size: NA
DNA: TGTGCCAGCAGCCTTGGACCCGGCAATGAGCAGTTCTTC
CDR3: CASSLGPGNEQFF

D: TRBD1
J: TRBJ1-2
V: TRBV6-5
size: NA
DNA: TGTGCCAGCAGTTATGGGACAGGGGCTAACTATGGCTACACCTTC
CDR3: CASSYGTGANYGYTF

D: NA
J: TRBJ2-2
V: TRBV12-3/TRBV12-4
size: NA
DNA: TGTGCCAGCAGTTTAGCGCTTGCCCAGAACACCGGGGAGCTGTTTTTT
CDR3: CASSLALAQNTGELFF

D: TRBD2
J: TRBJ2-4
V: TRBV28
size: many
DNA: TGTGCCAGCAGTGGGACTAGCGGATTAAGTTACATTCAGTACTTC
CDR3: CASSGTSGLSYIQYF

D: NA
J: TRBJ2-3
V: TRBV5-1
size: few
DNA: TGCGCCAGCAGCTTGACGGCCTATCGGGGGAACCAACCCTTGAACACAGATACGCAGTATTTT
CDR3: CASSLTAYRGNQPLNTDTQYF

D: TRBD2
J: TRBJ2-3
V: TRBV3-1
size: many
DNA: TGTGCCAGCAGCGCAACTAGCGACACAGATACGCAGTATTTT
CDR3: CASSATSDTDTQYF

D: NA
J: TRBJ1-3
V: TRBV29-1
size: NA
DNA: TGCAGCGCCGCCACTCGCCTTTTAAACACCATATATTTT
CDR3: CSAATRLLNTIYF

D: NA
J: TRBJ1-5
V: TRBV12-3/TRBV12-4
size: few
DNA: TGTGCCAGCAGTTCGCGGTTCCAGCCCCAGCATTTT
CDR3: CASSSRFQPQHF

D: TRBD2
J: TRBJ2-5
V: TRBV3-1
size: NA
DNA: TGTGCCAGCAGCCCGGGACTAGCGGCCGATCAAGAGACCCAGTACTTC
CDR3: CASSPGLAADQETQYF

D: TRBD2
J: TRBJ2-2
V: TRBV29-1
size: many
DNA: TGCAGCGTTACTAGCGGGGGAACCACCGGGGAGCTGTTTTTT
CDR3: CSVTSGGTTGELFF

D: TRBD2
J: TRBJ2-2
V: TRBV18
size: many
DNA: TGTGCCAGCTCACCAATTGCGGGAGCTGTTGGGGAGCTGTTTTTT
CDR3: CASSPIAGAVGELFF

D: NA
J: TRBJ2-3
V: TRBV19
size: NA
DNA: TGTGCCAGTAGTCCTCGACTAGGCGCGCAGTATTTT
CDR3: CASSPRLGAQYF

D: TRBD2
J: TRBJ2-5
V: TRBV14
size: NA
DNA: TGTGCCAGCAGCCCGACTAGCGGGAGAGGTCGGGAGACCCAGTACTTC
CDR3: CASSPTSGRGRETQYF

D: NA
J: TRBJ1-5
V: TRBV28
size: NA
DNA: TGTGCCAGCACCCCCCCCGGTATAGGGCCCCAGCATTTT
CDR3: CASTPPGIGPQHF

D: NA
J: TRBJ1-3
V: TRBV20-1
size: few
DNA: TGCAGTGCTAGAGATGAACAGGCCACTGGAAACACCATATATTTT
CDR3: CSARDEQATGNTIYF

D: TRBD2
J: TRBJ2-5
V: TRBV20-1
size: once
DNA: TGCAGTGTTCTGATAGCGGGCACCCAGTACTTC
CDR3: CSVLIAGTQYF

D: NA
J: TRBJ2-5
V: TRBV5-6
size: many
DNA: TGTGCCAGCAGCGCAGGGTTTCAAGAGACCCAGTACTTC
CDR3: CASSAGFQETQYF

D: TRBD2
J: TRBJ2-3
V: TRBV7-8
size: many
DNA: TGTGCCAGCGCCACTAGCGGGCACACAGATACGCAGTATTTT
CDR3: CASATSGHTDTQYF

D: NA
J: TRBJ2-1
V: TRBV14
size: NA
DNA: TGTGCCAGCAGCCAACTAGGCACCAATGAGCAGTTCTTC
CDR3: CASSQLGTNEQFF

D: TRBD2
J: TRBJ2-3
V: TRBV6-2/TRBV6-3
size: many
DNA: TGTGCCAGCAGTTACGTGGGGGGGAGTACAGATACGCAGTATTTT
CDR3: CASSYVGGSTDTQYF

D: TRBD2
J: TRBJ2-5
V: TRBV7-9
size: NA
DNA: TGTGCCAGCAGCTTAGGGACTAGCGGAAACCAAGAGACCCAGTACTTC
CDR3: CASSLGTSGNQETQYF

D: TRBD2
J: TRBJ2-1
V: TRBV3-1
size: many
DNA: TGTGCCAGCAGCCAAGAAGGCGGGGGGGGATACAATGAGCAGTTCTTC
CDR3: CASSQEGGGGYNEQFF

D: TRBD2
J: TRBJ2-1
V: TRBV28
size: many
DNA: TGTGCCAGCAGTGAATCGACAGGGCTGGGGACTAGCGGAGACAATGAGCAGTTCTTC
CDR3: CASSESTGLGTSGDNEQFF

D: NA
J: TRBJ2-7
V: TRBV27
size: many
DNA: TGTGCCAGTGCGGTCGGGAGTGCCTACGAGCAGTACTTC
CDR3: CASAVGSAYEQYF

D: NA
J: TRBJ1-2
V: TRBV28
size: many
DNA: TGTGCCAGCAGCAGGTACCTTCCTGATCCGTCGGAGGGCTACACCTTC
CDR3: CASSRYLPDPSEGYTF

D: TRBD1
J: TRBJ2-5
V: TRBV11-2
size: many
DNA: TGTGCCAGCAGCTTAGATCGGGGACAGACGAAGGAGACCCAGTACTTC
CDR3: CASSLDRGQTKETQYF

D: TRBD1
J: TRBJ2-5
V: TRBV12-3/TRBV12-4
size: NA
DNA: TGTGCCAGCAGCCAACAGGGGAAGGGGGAGACCCAGTACTTC
CDR3: CASSQQGKGETQYF

D: TRBD1
J: TRBJ1-5
V: TRBV6-1
size: few
DNA: TGTGCCAGCACCAGCCTCTCGGGACAGGGAGGATATAGCAATCAGCCCCAGCATTTT
CDR3: CASTSLSGQGGYSNQPQHF

D: NA
J: TRBJ1-5
V: TRBV28
size: NA
DNA: TGTGCCAGCAGACCCGAGGGGGGCAGCAATCAGCCCCAGCATTTT
CDR3: CASRPEGGSNQPQHF

D: NA
J: TRBJ1-2
V: TRBV5-8
size: NA
DNA: TGTGCCAGCAGCCCTTCCGGGACGAGCCGTGGCTACACCTTC
CDR3: CASSPSGTSRGYTF

D: TRBD1
J: TRBJ1-1
V: TRBV2
size: many
DNA: TGTGCCAGCAGTCCCCAGGGGGGCACTGAAGCTTTCTTT
CDR3: CASSPQGGTEAFF

D: NA
J: TRBJ1-1
V: TRBV7-2
size: NA
DNA: TGTGCCAGCACCTCGCTAGGAGGCCTTAACACTGAAGCTTTCTTT
CDR3: CASTSLGGLNTEAFF

D: NA
J: TRBJ2-7
V: TRBV27
size: few
DNA: TGTGCCAGCATGGACACCTACTACGAGCAGTACTTC
CDR3: CASMDTYYEQYF

D: NA
J: TRBJ1-3
V: TRBV6-1
size: NA
DNA: TGTGCCAGCAGATCCCCGGGTATGACTGGAAACACCATATATTTT
CDR3: CASRSPGMTGNTIYF

D: TRBD1
J: TRBJ1-5
V: TRBV18
size: many
DNA: TGTGCCAGCTCCCGGACAGGGAATCAGCCCCAGCATTTT
CDR3: CASSRTGNQPQHF

D: NA
J: TRBJ2-7
V: TRBV20-1
size: NA
DNA: TGCAGTGCTAGTAGTAGGGTCGGTCTCGACGAGCAGTACTTC
CDR3: CSASSRVGLDEQYF

D: NA
J: TRBJ1-5
V: TRBV20-1
size: NA
DNA: TGCAGTGCTTCCGGGGGGGTCAATCAGCCCCAGCATTTT
CDR3: CSASGGVNQPQHF

D: NA
J: TRBJ1-3
V: TRBV20-1
size: few
DNA: TGCAGTGCGGAGACAGTCGGAAACACCATATATTTT
CDR3: CSAETVGNTIYF

D: NA
J: TRBJ2-1
V: TRBV2
size: few
DNA: TGTGCCAGCAGTGGGGACATCTACAATGAGCAGTTCTTC
CDR3: CASSGDIYNEQFF

D: NA
J: TRBJ1-5
V: TRBV7-6
size: many
DNA: TGTGCCAGCAGCTTAGGTAGGGACAATCAGCCCCAGCATTTT
CDR3: CASSLGRDNQPQHF